This is a list of T cell receptor beta chains from one sample in a study of blood T cell repertoires in COVID-19. Clones were sequenced by immunoSEQ multiplex PCR, and TCRdb holds only the in-frame ones, with some missing. This sample has about 160,000 clones, with 65% to 90% found just once. The sequenced sample was peripheral blood. The receptors here all came from a woman between 40 and 50 years old with COVID-19, enrolled during active disease. Each CDR3 is given with its conserved first and last residue. Each record gives: CDR3 protein, CDR3 DNA, J gene, D gene, clone size, V gene. The D gene is left open where the match is weak. Where a row states a size, it is once, few, many or the class of an expanded clone; other rows omit it.

CDR3: CASSAFGQGIANEQFF
DNA: TGTGCCAGCAGCGCCTTCGGACAGGGAATTGCCAATGAGCAGTTCTTC
J: TRBJ2-1
D: TRBD1
size: -
V: TRBV5-6

CDR3: CSASSPRGPLGTDTQYF
DNA: TGCAGTGCTAGTTCACCCAGGGGGCCTCTGGGCACAGATACGCAGTATTTT
J: TRBJ2-3
D: TRBD1
size: -
V: TRBV20-1

CDR3: CASSPRDSQETQYF
DNA: TGTGCCAGCAGCCCGCGGGACAGTCAAGAGACCCAGTACTTC
J: TRBJ2-5
D: -
size: -
V: TRBV7-8

CDR3: CASSPAGVHEQYF
DNA: TGTGCCAGCAGCCCAGCAGGGGTACACGAGCAGTACTTC
J: TRBJ2-7
D: -
size: -
V: TRBV3-1/TRBV3-2

CDR3: CASSYSPVEAGDTQYF
DNA: TGTGCCAGCAGTTACAGCCCCGTCGAGGCCGGAGATACGCAGTATTTT
J: TRBJ2-3
D: -
size: few
V: TRBV6-2/TRBV6-3

CDR3: CASSSEKRGWNEQFF
DNA: TGTGCCAGCAGCTCGGAAAAGCGGGGGTGGAATGAGCAGTTCTTC
J: TRBJ2-1
D: TRBD2
size: -
V: TRBV7-3

CDR3: CASSQFLGGRGTGELFF
DNA: TGTGCCAGCAGCCAGTTCCTTGGCGGGAGGGGCACCGGGGAGCTGTTTTTT
J: TRBJ2-2
D: TRBD2
size: -
V: TRBV7-3

CDR3: CASSLGRTSGNNEQFF
DNA: TGTGCCAGCAGCTTAGGACGGACTAGCGGTAACAATGAGCAGTTCTTC
J: TRBJ2-1
D: TRBD2
size: few
V: TRBV7-8

CDR3: CASSPKPRGAYEQYF
DNA: TGTGCCAGCAGTCCTAAACCCAGGGGGGCCTACGAGCAGTACTTC
J: TRBJ2-7
D: -
size: -
V: TRBV28

CDR3: CAGSWGSTDTQYF
DNA: TGTGCCGGCTCGTGGGGCAGCACAGATACGCAGTATTTT
J: TRBJ2-3
D: -
size: -
V: TRBV10-3

CDR3: CASREGGRGEQFF
DNA: TGTGCCAGCAGGGAGGGGGGGAGAGGTGAGCAGTTCTTC
J: TRBJ2-1
D: -
size: -
V: TRBV6-5

CDR3: CASSSLAGGGETQYF
DNA: TGTGCCAGCAGCTCATTAGCGGGGGGAGGAGAGACCCAGTACTTC
J: TRBJ2-5
D: TRBD2
size: -
V: TRBV5-4

CDR3: CASSPGRDEQFF
DNA: TGTGCCAGCAGCCCCGGGAGGGACGAGCAGTTCTTC
J: TRBJ2-1
D: TRBD2
size: -
V: TRBV9

CDR3: CASRGVGVNEKLFF
DNA: TGTGCCAGCAGAGGCGTAGGAGTTAATGAAAAACTGTTTTTT
J: TRBJ1-4
D: -
size: -
V: TRBV25-1

CDR3: CASSLGSGVWPLHF
DNA: TGTGCCAGCAGTTTAGGTAGCGGGGTTTGGCCCCTCCACTTT
J: TRBJ1-6
D: -
size: -
V: TRBV27

CDR3: CATSRDRGATGELFF
DNA: TGTGCCACCAGCAGAGATCGGGGGGCCACCGGGGAGCTGTTTTTT
J: TRBJ2-2
D: -
size: -
V: TRBV15